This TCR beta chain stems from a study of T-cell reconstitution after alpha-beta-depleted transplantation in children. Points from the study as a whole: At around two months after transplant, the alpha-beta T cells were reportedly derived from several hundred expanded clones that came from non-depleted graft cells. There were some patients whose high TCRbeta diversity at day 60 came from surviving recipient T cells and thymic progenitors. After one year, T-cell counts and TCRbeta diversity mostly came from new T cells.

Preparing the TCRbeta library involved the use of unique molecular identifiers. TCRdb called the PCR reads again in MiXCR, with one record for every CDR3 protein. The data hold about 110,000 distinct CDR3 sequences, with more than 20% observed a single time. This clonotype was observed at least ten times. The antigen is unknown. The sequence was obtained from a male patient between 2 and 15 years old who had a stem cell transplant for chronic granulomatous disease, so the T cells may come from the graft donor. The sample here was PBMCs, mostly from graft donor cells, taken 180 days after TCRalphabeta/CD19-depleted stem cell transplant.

CDR3 in DNA: TGCAGCGTTGACGATGGGGCCTCCTACGAGCAGTACTTC. Translation: CSVDDGASYEQYF. This chain connects TRBV29-1 to TRBJ2-7, with D maybe TRBD1 (5 bases). Trimming took off 3 bases at V and 0 bases at J, with 9 bases between the two ends. This CDR3 has 13 residues. Germline V gene sequence: CDR1 SQVTM, CDR2 ANQGSEA.